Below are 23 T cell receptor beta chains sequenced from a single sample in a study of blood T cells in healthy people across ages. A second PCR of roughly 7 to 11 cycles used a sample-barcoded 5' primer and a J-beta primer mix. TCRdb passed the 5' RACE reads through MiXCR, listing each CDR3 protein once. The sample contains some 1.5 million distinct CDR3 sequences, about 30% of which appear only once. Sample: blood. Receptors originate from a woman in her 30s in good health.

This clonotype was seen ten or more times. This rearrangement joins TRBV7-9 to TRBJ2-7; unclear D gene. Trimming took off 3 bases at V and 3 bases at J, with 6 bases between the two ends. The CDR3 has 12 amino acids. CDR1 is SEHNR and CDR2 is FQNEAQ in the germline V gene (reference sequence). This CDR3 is CASSLENYEQYF. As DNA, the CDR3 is TGTGCCAGCAGCTTGGAGAACTACGAGCAGTACTTC.

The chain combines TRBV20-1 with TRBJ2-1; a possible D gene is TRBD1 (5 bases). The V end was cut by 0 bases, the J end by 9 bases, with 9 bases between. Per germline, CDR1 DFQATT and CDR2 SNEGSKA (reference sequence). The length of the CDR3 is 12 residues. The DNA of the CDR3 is TGCAGTGCTAGAGATGAAAGGGGTGAGCAGTTCTTC. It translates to CSARDERGEQFF.

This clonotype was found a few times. CDR3 loop: CASSEVGDYIYEQYF. The CDR3 bases are TGTGCCAGCAGTGAAGTAGGGGACTACATCTACGAGCAGTACTTC. The chain employs TRBV2 and TRBJ2-7; TRBD2 agrees at 7 bases. The CDR3 has 15 residues. V trimming: 1 base; J trimming: 3 bases; junction bases outside the gene matches: 6. Germline V gene sequence: CDR1 SNHLY, CDR2 FYNNEI.

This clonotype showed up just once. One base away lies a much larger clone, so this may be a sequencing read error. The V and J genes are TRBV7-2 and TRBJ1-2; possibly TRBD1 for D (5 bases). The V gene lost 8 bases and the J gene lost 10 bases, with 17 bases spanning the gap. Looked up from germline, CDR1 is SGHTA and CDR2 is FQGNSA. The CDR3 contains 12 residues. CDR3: CASAGRGYDYTF. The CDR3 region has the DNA TGTGCCAGCGCCGGACGGGGCTACGACTACACCTTC.

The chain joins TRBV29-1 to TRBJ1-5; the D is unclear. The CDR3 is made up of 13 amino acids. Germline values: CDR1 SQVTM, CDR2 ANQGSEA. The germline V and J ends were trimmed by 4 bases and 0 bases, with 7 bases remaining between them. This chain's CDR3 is CSVADNSNQPQHF. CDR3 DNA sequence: TGCAGCGTTGCGGATAATAGCAATCAGCCCCAGCATTTT.

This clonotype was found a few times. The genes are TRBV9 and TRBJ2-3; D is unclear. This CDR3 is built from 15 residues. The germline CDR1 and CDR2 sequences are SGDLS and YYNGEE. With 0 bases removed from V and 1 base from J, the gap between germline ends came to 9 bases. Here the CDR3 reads CASSVGSVGTDTQYF. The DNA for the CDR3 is TGTGCCAGCAGCGTAGGATCTGTAGGCACAGATACGCAGTATTTT. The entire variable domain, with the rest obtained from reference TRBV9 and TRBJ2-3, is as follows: DSGVTQTPKHLITATGQRVTLRCSPRSGDLSVYWYQQSLDQGLQFLIQYYNGEERAKGNILERFSAQQFPDLHSELNLSSLELGDSALYFCASSVGSVGTDTQYFGPGTRLTVL.

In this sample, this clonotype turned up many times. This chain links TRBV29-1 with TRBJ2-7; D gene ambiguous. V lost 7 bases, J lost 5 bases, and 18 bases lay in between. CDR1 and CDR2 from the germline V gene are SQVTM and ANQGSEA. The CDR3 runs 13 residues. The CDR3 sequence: CSAGGSYQNEQYF. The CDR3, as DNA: TGCAGCGCCGGTGGAAGTTACCAGAACGAGCAGTACTTC.

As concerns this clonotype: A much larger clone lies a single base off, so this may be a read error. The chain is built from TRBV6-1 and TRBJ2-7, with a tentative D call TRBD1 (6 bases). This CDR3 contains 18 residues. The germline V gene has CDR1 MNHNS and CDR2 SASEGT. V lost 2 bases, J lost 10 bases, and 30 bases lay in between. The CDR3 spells CASSELRLDSHAKNVQYF. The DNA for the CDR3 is TGTGCCAGCAGTGAATTAAGGCTGGACAGCCACGCCAAAAACGTTCAGTACTTC.

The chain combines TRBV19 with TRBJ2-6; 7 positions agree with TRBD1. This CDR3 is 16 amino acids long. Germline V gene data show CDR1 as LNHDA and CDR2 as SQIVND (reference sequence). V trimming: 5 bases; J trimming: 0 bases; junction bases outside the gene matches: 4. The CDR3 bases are TGTGCCAGTAGTTCGACAGGGACCTCTGGGGCCAACGTCCTGACTTTC. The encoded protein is CASSSTGTSGANVLTF.

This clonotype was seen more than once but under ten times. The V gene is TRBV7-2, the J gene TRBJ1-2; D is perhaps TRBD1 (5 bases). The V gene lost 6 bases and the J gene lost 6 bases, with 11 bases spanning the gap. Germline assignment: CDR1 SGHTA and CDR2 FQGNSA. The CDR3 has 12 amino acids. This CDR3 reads CASSNQGNGYTF. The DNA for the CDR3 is TGTGCCAGCAGTAACCAGGGCAATGGCTACACCTTC.

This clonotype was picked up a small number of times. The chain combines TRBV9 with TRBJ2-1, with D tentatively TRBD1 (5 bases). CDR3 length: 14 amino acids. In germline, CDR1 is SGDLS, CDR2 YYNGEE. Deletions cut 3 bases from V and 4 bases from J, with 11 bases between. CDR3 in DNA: TGTGCCAGCAGCGCGCCGACAGTTTACAATGAGCAGTTCTTC. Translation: CASSAPTVYNEQFF.

CDR3 residues: CSVPAPGGNEQFF. CDR3 nucleotide sequence: TGCAGCGTTCCGGCACCCGGGGGAAATGAGCAGTTCTTC. The chain recombines TRBV29-1 with TRBJ2-1, with D tentatively TRBD2 (6 bases). The CDR3 extends over 13 amino acids. V gave up 5 bases and J gave up 7 bases, with 15 bases separating them. Germline V gene lookup returns CDR1 SQVTM and CDR2 ANQGSEA.

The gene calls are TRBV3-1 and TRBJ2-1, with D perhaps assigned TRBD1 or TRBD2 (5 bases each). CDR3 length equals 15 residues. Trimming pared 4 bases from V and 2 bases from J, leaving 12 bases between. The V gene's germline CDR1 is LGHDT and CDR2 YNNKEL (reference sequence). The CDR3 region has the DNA TGTGCCAGCAGCCGCACTGGGACCACCTACAATGAGCAGTTCTTC. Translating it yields CASSRTGTTYNEQFF.

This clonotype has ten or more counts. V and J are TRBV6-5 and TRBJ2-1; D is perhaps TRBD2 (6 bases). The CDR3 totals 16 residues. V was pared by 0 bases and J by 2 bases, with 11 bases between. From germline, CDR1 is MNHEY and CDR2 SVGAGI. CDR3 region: CASSYSTRGAYNEQFF. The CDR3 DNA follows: TGTGCCAGCAGTTACTCGACTCGCGGGGCCTACAATGAGCAGTTCTTC.

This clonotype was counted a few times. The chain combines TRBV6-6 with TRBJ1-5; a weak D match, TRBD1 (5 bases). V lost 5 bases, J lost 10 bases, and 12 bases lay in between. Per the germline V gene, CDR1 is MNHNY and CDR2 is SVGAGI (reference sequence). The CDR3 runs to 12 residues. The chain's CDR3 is CASSPGTTPQHF. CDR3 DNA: TGTGCCAGCAGTCCAGGGACGACCCCCCAGCATTTT.

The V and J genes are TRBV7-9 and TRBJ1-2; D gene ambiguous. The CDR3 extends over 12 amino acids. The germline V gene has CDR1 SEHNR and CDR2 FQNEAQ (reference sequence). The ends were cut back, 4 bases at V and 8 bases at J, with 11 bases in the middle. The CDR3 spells CASSWADTGYTF. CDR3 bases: TGTGCCAGCAGCTGGGCAGACACCGGCTACACCTTC.

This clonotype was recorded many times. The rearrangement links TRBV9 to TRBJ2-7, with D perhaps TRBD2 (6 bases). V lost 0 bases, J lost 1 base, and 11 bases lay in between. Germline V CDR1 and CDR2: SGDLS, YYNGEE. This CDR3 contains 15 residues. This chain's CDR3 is CASSVGGLESYEQYF. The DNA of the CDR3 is TGTGCCAGCAGCGTAGGGGGACTGGAATCCTACGAGCAGTACTTC.

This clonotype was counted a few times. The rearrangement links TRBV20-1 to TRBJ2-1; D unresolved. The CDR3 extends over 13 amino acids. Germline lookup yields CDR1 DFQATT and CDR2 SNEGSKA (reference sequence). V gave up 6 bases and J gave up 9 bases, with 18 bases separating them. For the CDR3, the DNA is TGCAGTGCCTTGGGGTTGACCCTCGGTGAGCAGTTCTTC. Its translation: CSALGLTLGEQFF.

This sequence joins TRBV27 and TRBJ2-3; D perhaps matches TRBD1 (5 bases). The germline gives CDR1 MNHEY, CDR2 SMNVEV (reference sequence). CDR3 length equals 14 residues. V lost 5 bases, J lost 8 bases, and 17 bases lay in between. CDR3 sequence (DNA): TGTGCCAGCAGTCCAAGGGGCGGCCCAGTTACGCAGTATTTT. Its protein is CASSPRGGPVTQYF.

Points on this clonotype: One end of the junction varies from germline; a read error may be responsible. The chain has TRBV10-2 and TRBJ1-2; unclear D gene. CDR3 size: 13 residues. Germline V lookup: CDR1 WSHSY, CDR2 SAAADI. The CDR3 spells CAGSRGIGYGYTF. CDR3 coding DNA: TGCGCCGGCAGTAGAGGGATCGGCTATGGCTACACCTTC.

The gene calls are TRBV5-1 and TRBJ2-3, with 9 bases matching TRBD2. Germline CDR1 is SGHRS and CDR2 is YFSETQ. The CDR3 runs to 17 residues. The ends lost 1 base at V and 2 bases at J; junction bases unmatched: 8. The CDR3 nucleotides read TGCGCCAGCAGCTTGAGGGCTAGCGGGGAGCTCACAGATACGCAGTATTTT. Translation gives CASSLRASGELTDTQYF.

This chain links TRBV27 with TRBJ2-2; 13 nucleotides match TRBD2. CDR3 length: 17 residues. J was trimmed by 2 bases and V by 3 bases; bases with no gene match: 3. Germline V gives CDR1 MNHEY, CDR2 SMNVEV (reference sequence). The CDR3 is CASSLLGLAGNTGELFF. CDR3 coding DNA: TGTGCCAGCAGTTTGTTGGGACTAGCGGGAAACACCGGGGAGCTGTTTTTT.

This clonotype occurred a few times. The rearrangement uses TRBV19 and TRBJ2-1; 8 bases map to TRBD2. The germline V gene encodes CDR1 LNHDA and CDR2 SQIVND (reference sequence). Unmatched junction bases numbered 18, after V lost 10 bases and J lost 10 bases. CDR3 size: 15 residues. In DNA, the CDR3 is TGTGCCACCTGGGCTGGGTCCGGGAGGGCCAGAGAGCAGTTCTTC. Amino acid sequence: CATWAGSGRAREQFF.